What follows is one T cell receptor beta chain and its context. This clonotype came up many times. Its antigen specificity is not known. Nothing much larger sits one base from this clone, and base qualities are not available. The CDR3 runs 14 amino acids, cysteine and phenylalanine included. The kept DNA is CDR3 alone, 42 bases in frame from the first base. V sheds 3 bases and J sheds 3 bases, leaving 12 bases between their ends. The TCR beta CDR3 regions were amplified from the RNA transcripts. For the first round of RT-PCR on the TCR CDR3, the HTBI primer set was used together with the Qiagen OneStep RT-PCR kit. Libraries were constructed in a second round of multiplex PCR, after which size selection and purification were performed. Libraries were sequenced paired-end with 100 bp reads on an Illumina HiSeq2000. Per the source publication's procedure: SOAPnuke was used to process the raw data, throwing out any read that contained adapters or uncalled bases, had a mean Phred below 15, or lacked an exact constant-primer or identifier match. High-quality paired reads were merged using COPE v1.2.5, and each unique nucleotide sequence was defined as a clonotype. Clonotypes were aligned to IMGT TRBV, TRBD and TRBJ reference segments using MiTCR v1.1. Analysis was restricted to V-J combinations with a frequency above 0.0001, which covered just over 98% of repertoires. A TCS score was defined as the ratio between F50 (clonal expansion) and ExV (chaos), using BLOSUM62-based TCRdist between CDR3 peptides within each V-J. Welch's t-statistics and random forest reduced 514 V-J features to 10 to 15, which were used in a naive Bayes classifier (R e1071). The public reads were reanalyzed by TCRdb: fastp trimming at Q25, MiXCR alignment, in-frame beta chains only. A single entry per CDR3 protein holds the most common genes and DNA from its merged rows. These V and J calls derive from TCRdb rather than the authors' analysis. The sample has about 400,000 distinct CDR3 sequences on record, about 15% of them singletons. The ten biggest clones cover roughly 26% of the sample.

Hyperthyroidism patients were newly diagnosed, with disease duration under 2 months, and aged 18 to 65 years. Any patient with an uncontrolled infection, another autoimmune disease, pregnancy or lactation was excluded. Diagnoses were based on clinical symptoms, serum thyroxine and TRAb, thyroid ultrasound and orbital computed tomography. For progressor patients, blood was drawn at the first diagnosis of hyperthyroidism, before any ophthalmopathy symptoms had appeared. Ficoll-Paque density gradient centrifugation was used to isolate PBMCs from 10 ml of fresh peripheral blood. Patients classed as progressors first received a Graves' hyperthyroidism diagnosis and then went on to develop ophthalmopathy during follow-up. Total RNA was extracted with Trizol reagent, and quality was checked on an Agilent 2100 Bioanalyzer. The data are from a study of T cells in Graves' hyperthyroidism and ophthalmopathy (dated by TCRdb to about 2019). Context from the whole study: Peripheral blood samples were taken at the time of initial diagnosis, prior to any treatment. To identify distinguishing TCR V-J signatures, a discovery cohort of some 99 patients was used, comprising 40 to 45 with Graves' ophthalmopathy and around 60 with stable Graves' hyperthyroidism. An independent validation cohort of 18 to 20 hyperthyroidism patients and 17 patients who later progressed to ophthalmopathy tested prospective prediction of ophthalmopathy. For training and testing, the 110 or so patients in the discovery cohort were randomly divided in a 7:3 ratio. The study also compared thyroid tissue and blood T-cell repertoires from a handful of Graves' hyperthyroidism patients. Once sampling was done, hyperthyroidism patients were given methimazole at a starting dose of 30 mg daily, whereas ophthalmopathy patients were given high-dose intravenous methylprednisolone. TCR Vbeta CDR3 sequencing of 135 peripheral blood samples (approximately 44 ophthalmopathy, 70 to 85 hyperthyroidism and approximately 17 progressor patients) is reported in the paper. What the study reported, not specific to this receptor: Ophthalmopathy was separated from stable hyperthyroidism by a 13 V-J signature model, with around 90% sensitivity and about 81% specificity obtained in cross-validation and 80%/75% obtained in testing. Sample size was not statistically predetermined, and investigators were not blinded to group allocation. In validation, progression to ophthalmopathy was predicted by the model with 70% to 71% sensitivity and roughly 76% specificity, a median of roughly 6.4 months before onset. Blood samples also contained most of the expanded thyroid clonotypes (frequency above 0.001), which suggests that blood repertoires may reflect thyroid immune responses.

Sequencing was performed on blood. This TCR was sampled from a young woman with Graves' hyperthyroidism that later progressed to Graves' ophthalmopathy. The sequence links TRBV12-3 or TRBV12-4 to TRBJ2-7, with TRBD1 tentatively as D gene (6 bases match). The CDR3 region has the sequence CASSFGTTNYEQYF. The bases are TGTGCCAGCAGTTTCGGGACAACTAACTACGAGCAGTACTTC.